This TCR beta chain originates from a study of technical replicates of blood from a few donors (dated by TCRdb to 2016 to 2017). Receptor amplification or capture employed the immunoSEQ multiplex PCR assay. The table comes from immuneACCESS by way of TCRdb, which keeps in-frame sequences with V and J called. Part of the clones is missing from these tables; in studies checked, under half for an unresolved V gene and the rest for unknown reasons. The sample table shows 75,000 to 100,000 clones, and about 95% are seen once. Jointly, the top ten make up roughly 0.35% of the sample. Relative to germline, V is 2 bases shorter and J is 5 bases shorter, with 12 bases between their ends. The CDR3 starts with the cysteine, ends with the phenylalanine, and has 14 residues. Solely the CDR3 DNA is kept, with 42 bases framed from the first base. CDR1 and CDR2 are read off the germline V gene (reference sequence) as LNHDA and SQIVND.

Remarks on this clone: The target of this receptor is not known. Nothing much larger sits one base from this clone, and base qualities are not available.

This TCR derives from a human donor in good health. Specimen: T cells isolated from PBMCs. Recombination joined TRBV19 with TRBJ2-5; the D gene is perhaps TRBD1, on 5 matching bases. For the CDR3, the sequence is CASSIRAGRETQYF. In nucleotides, the sequence is TGTGCCAGTAGTATACGGGCAGGGCGTGAGACCCAGTACTTC.